The entry below gives a single TCR beta chain sequence along with its context. The entry originates in a study of T cells after yellow fever vaccination. TCRdb used MiXCR to reprocess the 5' RACE reads, holding one entry per CDR3 protein. The sample has hundreds of thousands of distinct CDR3 sequences, roughly 10% seen once. The CDR3 has 13 amino acids. Germline values: CDR1 MNHNY, CDR2 SVGAGI (reference sequence). The V gene lost 5 bases and the J gene lost 0 bases, with 8 bases spanning the gap. The rearrangement uses TRBV6-6 and TRBJ2-7; possible D gene TRBD1, 6 bases. Sequencing was performed on PBMCs, taken on the day of the first yellow fever vaccination. This receptor was identified in a man between 18 and 35 years old who received the YFV17D yellow fever vaccine. The CDR3 region is CASSPGHSYEQYV. The CDR3 DNA reads TGTGCCAGCAGTCCGGGACACTCCTACGAGCAGTACGTC.